This TCR beta chain was sequenced for a study of identical twins. Each donor (without exception) was a healthy Caucasian. From germline, CDR1 is LGHDT and CDR2 YNNKEL (reference sequence). This CDR3 is built from 17 residues. With 2 bases clipped from V and 4 bases from J, the junction kept 12 bases outside the gene matches. General observations from the study: In beta out-of-frame sequences, the excess sharing between twins was weaker.

Note on this clonotype: Its antigen is as yet unknown.

Each cDNA held unique molecular identifiers, and template switching gave it a universal primer site. TCRdb redid the calling of the 5' RACE reads with MiXCR, one entry per CDR3 protein. The sample lists 1,800,000 or so distinct CDR3 sequences; roughly 35% were seen once. What was sequenced was cord blood. The receptor was isolated from a newborn girl in good health. The V call is TRBV3-1, the J call TRBJ2-7; TRBD2 agrees at 9 bases. CDR3 nucleotides: TGTGCCAGCAGCCAAAGACTAGCGGATTTGCTAGAGTACGAGCAGTACTTC. Its protein is CASSQRLADLLEYEQYF.